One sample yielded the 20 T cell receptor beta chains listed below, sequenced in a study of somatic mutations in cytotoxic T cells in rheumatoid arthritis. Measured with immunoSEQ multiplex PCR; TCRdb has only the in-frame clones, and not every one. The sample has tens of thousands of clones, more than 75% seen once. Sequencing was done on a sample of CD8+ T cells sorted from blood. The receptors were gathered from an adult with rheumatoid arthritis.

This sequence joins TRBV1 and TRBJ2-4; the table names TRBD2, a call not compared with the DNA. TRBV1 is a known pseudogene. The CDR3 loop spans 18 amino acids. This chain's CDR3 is CTSSQSSSGMIAKNIQYF. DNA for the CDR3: TGCACCAGCAGCCAATCATCTAGCGGGATGATAGCCAAAAACATTCAGTACTTC.

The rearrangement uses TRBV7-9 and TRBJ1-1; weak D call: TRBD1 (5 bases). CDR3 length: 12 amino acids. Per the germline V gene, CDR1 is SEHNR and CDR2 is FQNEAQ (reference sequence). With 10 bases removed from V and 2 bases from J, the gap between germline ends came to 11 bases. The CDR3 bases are TGTGCCACCGGAAGGGACAACACTGAAGCTTTCTTT. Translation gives CATGRDNTEAFF.

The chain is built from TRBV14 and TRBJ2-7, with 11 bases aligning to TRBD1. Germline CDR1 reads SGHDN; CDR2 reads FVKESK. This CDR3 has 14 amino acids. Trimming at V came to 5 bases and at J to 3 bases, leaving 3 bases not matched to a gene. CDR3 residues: CASSSGQGVYEQYF. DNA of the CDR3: TGTGCCAGCAGCTCGGGACAGGGGGTCTACGAGCAGTACTTC. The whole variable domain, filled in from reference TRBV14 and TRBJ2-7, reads EAGVTQFPSHSVIEKGQTVTLRCDPISGHDNLYWYRRVMGKEIKFLLHFVKESKQDESGMPNNRFLAERTGGTYSTLKVQPAELEDSGVYFCASSSGQGVYEQYFGPGTRLTVT.

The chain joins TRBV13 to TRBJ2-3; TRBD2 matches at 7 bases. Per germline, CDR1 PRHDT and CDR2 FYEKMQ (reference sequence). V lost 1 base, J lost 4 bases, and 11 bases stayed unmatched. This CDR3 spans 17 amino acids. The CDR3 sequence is CASSLDLAGQRADTQYF. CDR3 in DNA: TGTGCCAGCAGCTTAGACTTAGCGGGTCAACGGGCAGATACGCAGTATTTT.

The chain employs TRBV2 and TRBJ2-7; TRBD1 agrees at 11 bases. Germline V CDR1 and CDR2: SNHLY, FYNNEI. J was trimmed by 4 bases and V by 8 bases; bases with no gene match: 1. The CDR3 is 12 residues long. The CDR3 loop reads CASRDRGYEQYF. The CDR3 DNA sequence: TGTGCCAGCCGGGACAGGGGGTACGAGCAGTACTTC.

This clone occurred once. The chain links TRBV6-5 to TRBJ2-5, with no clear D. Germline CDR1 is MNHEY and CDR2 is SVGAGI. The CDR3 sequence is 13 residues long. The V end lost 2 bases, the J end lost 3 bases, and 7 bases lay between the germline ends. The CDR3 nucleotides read TGTGCCAGCAGTTACGGACCAGAAGAGACCCAGTACTTC. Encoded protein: CASSYGPEETQYF.

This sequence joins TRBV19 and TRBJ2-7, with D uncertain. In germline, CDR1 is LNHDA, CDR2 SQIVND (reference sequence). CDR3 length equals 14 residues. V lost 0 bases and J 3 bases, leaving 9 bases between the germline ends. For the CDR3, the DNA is TGTGCCAGTAGTATAGAGGGCGGAAACTACGAGCAGTACTTC. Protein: CASSIEGGNYEQYF.

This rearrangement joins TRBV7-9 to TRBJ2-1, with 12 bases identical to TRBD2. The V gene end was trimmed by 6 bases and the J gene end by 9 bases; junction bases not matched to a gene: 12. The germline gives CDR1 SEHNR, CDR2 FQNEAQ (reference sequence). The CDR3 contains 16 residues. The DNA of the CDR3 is TGTGCCAGCAGTCCCGCCGCTAGCGGGAGGGACCGTGAGCAGTTCTTC. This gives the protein CASSPAASGRDREQFF.

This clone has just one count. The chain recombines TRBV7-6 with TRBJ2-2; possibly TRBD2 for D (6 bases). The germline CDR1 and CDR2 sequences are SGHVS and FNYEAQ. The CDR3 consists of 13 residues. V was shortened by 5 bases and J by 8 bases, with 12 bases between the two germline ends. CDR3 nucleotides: TGTGCCAGCAGCCCTATGGAGGGGGGGGAGCTGTTTTTT. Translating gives CASSPMEGGELFF.

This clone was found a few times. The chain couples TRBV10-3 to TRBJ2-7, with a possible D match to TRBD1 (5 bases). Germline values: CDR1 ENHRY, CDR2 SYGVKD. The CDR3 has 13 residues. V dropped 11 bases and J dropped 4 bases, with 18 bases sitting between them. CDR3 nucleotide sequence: TGTGCCTCCCAGGGTCATGTCGTATACGAGCAGTACTTC. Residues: CASQGHVVYEQYF.

The CDR3 DNA reads TGTGCCAGCAGTTGGACTAGCGGGATCTCCTACAATGAGCAGTTCTTC. Amino acids: CASSWTSGISYNEQFF. This chain links TRBV7-9 with TRBJ2-1; 12 bases match TRBD2. The CDR3 is 16 residues long. Trimming took 6 bases from V and 0 from J; bases not matched to a gene: 3. Germline V gives CDR1 SEHNR, CDR2 FQNEAQ (reference sequence). Drawing the rest from reference TRBV7-9 and TRBJ2-1, the complete variable domain is DTGVSQNPRHKITKRGQNVTFRCDPISEHNRLYWYRQTLGQGPEFLTYFQNEAQLEKSRLLSDRFSAERPKGSFSTLEIQRTEQGDSAMYLCASSWTSGISYNEQFFGPGTRLTVL.

In DNA, the CDR3 is TGTGCCAGCAGCACCCCTACTAGCGGGGGGCTCTTTCCGACCTACGAGCAGTACTTC. Translated: CASSTPTSGGLFPTYEQYF. The rearrangement joins TRBV7-9 to TRBJ2-7; 12 bases are a match to TRBD2. The junction had 16 bases not matched to a gene; V was cut back by 5 bases and J by 2 bases. There are 19 residues in the CDR3. Germline V lookup: CDR1 SEHNR, CDR2 FQNEAQ (reference sequence).

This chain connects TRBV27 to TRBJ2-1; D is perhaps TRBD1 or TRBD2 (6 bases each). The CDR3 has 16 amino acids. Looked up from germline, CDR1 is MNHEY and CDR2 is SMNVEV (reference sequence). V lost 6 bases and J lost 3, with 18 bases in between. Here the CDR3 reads CASSPKWGAGYNEQFF. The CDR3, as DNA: TGTGCCAGCAGCCCGAAGTGGGGGGCGGGCTACAATGAGCAGTTCTTC.

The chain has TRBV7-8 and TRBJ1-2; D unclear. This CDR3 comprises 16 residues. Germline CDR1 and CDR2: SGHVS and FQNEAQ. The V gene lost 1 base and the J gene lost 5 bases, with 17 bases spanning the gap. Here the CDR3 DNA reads TGTGCCAGCAGCTTAGGTCCGCGTTCACCCCTATATGGCTACACCTTC. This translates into CASSLGPRSPLYGYTF.

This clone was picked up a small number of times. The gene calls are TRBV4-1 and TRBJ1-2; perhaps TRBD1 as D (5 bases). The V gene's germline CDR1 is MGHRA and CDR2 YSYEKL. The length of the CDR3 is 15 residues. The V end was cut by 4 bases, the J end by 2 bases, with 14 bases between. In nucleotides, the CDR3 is TGCGCCAGCAGCCTAGGCGGGGCTTCCAACTATGGCTACACCTTC. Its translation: CASSLGGASNYGYTF.

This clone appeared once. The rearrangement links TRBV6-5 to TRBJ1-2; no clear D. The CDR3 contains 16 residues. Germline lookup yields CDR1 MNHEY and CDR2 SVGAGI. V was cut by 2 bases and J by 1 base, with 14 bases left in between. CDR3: CASSYAPSTINYGYTF. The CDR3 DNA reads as TGTGCCAGCAGTTACGCCCCCAGTACTATTAACTATGGCTACACCTTC.

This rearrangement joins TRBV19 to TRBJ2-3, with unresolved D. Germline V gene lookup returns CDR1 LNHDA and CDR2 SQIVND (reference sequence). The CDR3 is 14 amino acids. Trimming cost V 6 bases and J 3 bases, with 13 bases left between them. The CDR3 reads CASRTADRTDTQYF. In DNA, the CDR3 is TGTGCCAGTAGGACTGCCGATCGGACAGATACGCAGTATTTT.

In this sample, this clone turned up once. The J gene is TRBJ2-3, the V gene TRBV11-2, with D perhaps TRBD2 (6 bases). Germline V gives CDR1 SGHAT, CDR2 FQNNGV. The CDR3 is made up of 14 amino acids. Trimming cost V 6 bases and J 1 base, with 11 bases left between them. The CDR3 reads CASRQPGGTDTQYF. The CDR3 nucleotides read TGTGCCAGCAGGCAACCGGGGGGCACAGATACGCAGTATTTT.

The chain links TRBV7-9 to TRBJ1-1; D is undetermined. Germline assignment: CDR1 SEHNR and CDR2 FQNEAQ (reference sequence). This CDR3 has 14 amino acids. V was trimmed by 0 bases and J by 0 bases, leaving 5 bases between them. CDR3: CASSLAEMNTEAFF. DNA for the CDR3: TGTGCCAGCAGCTTAGCAGAGATGAACACTGAAGCTTTCTTT.

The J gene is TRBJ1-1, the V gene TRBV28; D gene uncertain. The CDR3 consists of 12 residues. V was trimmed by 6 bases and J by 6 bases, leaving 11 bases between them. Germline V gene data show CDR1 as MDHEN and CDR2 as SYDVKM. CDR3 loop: CASSWPYSEAFF. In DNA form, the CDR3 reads TGTGCCAGCAGCTGGCCGTATTCTGAAGCTTTCTTT.